These 25 T cell receptor beta chains came from one sample sequenced in a study of technical replicates of blood from a few donors. Sequenced by immunoSEQ multiplex PCR; TCRdb stores in-frame clones only, minus some. The sample yields around 61,000 clones, more than 95% seen once. Sample: T cells isolated from PBMCs. These receptors were taken from a human donor in good health.

V is TRBV5-6 and J is TRBJ1-2; tentative D call: TRBD1 (5 bases). This CDR3 contains 16 residues. Trimming left V 0 bases short and J 5 bases short, with 17 bases between. Germline V gene data show CDR1 as SGHDT and CDR2 as YYEEEE. The CDR3 region has the DNA TGTGCCAGCAGCTTGGTTGGGACTCTCACCACTTATGGCTACACCTTC. As protein: CASSLVGTLTTYGYTF.

The rearrangement joins TRBV7-2 to TRBJ1-1, with D unclear. The CDR3 has 13 residues. Germline V gives CDR1 SGHTA, CDR2 FQGNSA. Trimming left V 5 bases short and J 1 base short, with 8 bases between. In DNA, the CDR3 is TGTGCCAGCAGCATCTCTAGGAACACTGAAGCTTTCTTT. Protein sequence: CASSISRNTEAFF. The entire variable domain, with the rest obtained from reference TRBV7-2 and TRBJ1-1, is as follows: GAGVSQSPSNKVTEKGKDVELRCDPISGHTALYWYRQSLGQGLEFLIYFQGNSAPDKSGLPSDRFSAERTGGSVSTLTIQRTQQEDSAVYLCASSISRNTEAFFGQGTRLTVV.

There are a few counts of this clone. The chain couples TRBV18 to TRBJ2-7; D is possibly TRBD1 (7 bases). Germline loops: CDR1 KGHSH, CDR2 LQKENI. The CDR3 covers 16 residues. Deletions cut 5 bases from V and 0 bases from J, with 17 bases between. CDR3 DNA: TGTGCCAGCTCATCCTTCGGACAGGACTACTCCTACGAGCAGTACTTC. It is translated as CASSSFGQDYSYEQYF.

This chain uses TRBV6-6 with TRBJ1-1; TRBD1 is a possible D gene (5 bases). The germline V gene encodes CDR1 MNHNY and CDR2 SVGAGI (reference sequence). V lost 6 bases and J 1 base, leaving 9 bases between the germline ends. The CDR3 sequence is 13 residues long. The CDR3 nucleotides read TGTGCCAGCAGACAGGTCAAGAACACTGAAGCTTTCTTT. Its protein product is CASRQVKNTEAFF.

This chain joins TRBV28 and TRBJ2-2, with D unresolved. Germline CDR1 is MDHEN and CDR2 is SYDVKM. This CDR3 spans 12 amino acids. V shed 11 bases and J shed 5 bases, with 12 bases lying between them. The CDR3 here is CAVYAETGELFF. The CDR3 DNA reads as TGTGCCGTCTACGCGGAGACCGGGGAGCTGTTTTTT.

The chain recombines TRBV29-1 with TRBJ2-1; tentative D call: TRBD2 (6 bases). The CDR3 runs to 15 residues. Trimming left V 2 bases short and J 4 bases short, with 15 bases between. CDR1 and CDR2 (germline): SQVTM, ANQGSEA. This CDR3 reads CSVEFREPLYNEQFF. CDR3 nucleotides: TGCAGCGTTGAATTTCGGGAGCCACTGTACAATGAGCAGTTCTTC.

The J gene is TRBJ2-7, the V gene TRBV5-4; tentative D call: TRBD1 (6 bases). CDR3 length equals 15 residues. Trimming removed 3 bases from V and 1 base from J, with 14 bases in between. The germline gives CDR1 SGHNT, CDR2 YYREEE (reference sequence). CDR3 sequence: CASSCEDRTSYEQYF. The CDR3 DNA sequence: TGTGCCAGCAGCTGCGAAGACAGGACTTCCTACGAGCAGTACTTC.

This clone was recorded only once. V usage is TRBV2 and J usage is TRBJ2-6, with a tentative D call TRBD2 (6 bases). The CDR3 is made up of 15 amino acids. V lost 11 bases to trimming and J lost 2 bases, with 16 bases between them. Germline CDR1 and CDR2: SNHLY and FYNNEI. CDR3 in amino acids: CAGGEESAGANVLTF. CDR3 coding DNA: TGTGCCGGAGGGGAGGAATCCGCTGGGGCCAACGTCCTGACTTTC.

The chain carries TRBV2 and TRBJ2-7; the match to TRBD2 covers 10 bases. V lost 6 bases to trimming and J lost 1 base; unmatched junction nucleotides: 6. Germline V gives CDR1 SNHLY, CDR2 FYNNEI. CDR3 length equals 15 residues. CDR3 loop: CASRRLAGVSYEQYF. CDR3 DNA: TGTGCCAGCAGACGACTAGCGGGCGTTTCCTACGAGCAGTACTTC. Full variable domain (outside the CDR3, taken from reference TRBV2 and TRBJ2-7): EPEVTQTPSHQVTQMGQEVILRCVPISNHLYFYWYRQILGQKVEFLVSFYNNEISEKSEIFDDQFSVERPDGSNFTLKIRSTKLEDSAMYFCASRRLAGVSYEQYFGPGTRLTVT.

J is TRBJ2-7 and V is TRBV4-1; D unresolved. The CDR3 is made up of 18 amino acids. With 2 bases removed from V and 4 bases from J, the gap between germline ends came to 24 bases. Germline CDR1 reads MGHRA; CDR2 reads YSYEKL. The CDR3 DNA follows: TGCGCCAGCAGCCAAAAGCCAGGTCTCGCCCTCCTACCATACGAGCAGTACTTC. Amino acids: CASSQKPGLALLPYEQYF.

The CDR3 DNA follows: TGTGCCAGCAGTTATACGGGAGAGACCCAGTACTTC. Protein product: CASSYTGETQYF. The chain couples TRBV6-5 to TRBJ2-5; D is unresolved. Germline V CDR1 and CDR2: MNHEY, SVGAGI. The V and J ends lost 3 bases and 4 bases respectively, with 6 bases between them. CDR3 length: 12 amino acids.

The chain is built from TRBV28 and TRBJ1-4, with TRBD1 matching over 8 bases. V shed 8 bases, J shed 3 bases, and the junction held 2 bases outside the gene matches. CDR1 is MDHEN and CDR2 is SYDVKM in the germline V gene. This CDR3 is 13 amino acids long. The CDR3 coding sequence is TGTGCCAGCGGGGGACAGGCTAATGAAAAACTGTTTTTT. It translates to CASGGQANEKLFF.

This chain links TRBV28 with TRBJ2-2, with 10 bases fitting TRBD1. The ends lost 3 bases at V and 14 bases at J; junction bases unmatched: 6. Germline V gives CDR1 MDHEN, CDR2 SYDVKM. This CDR3 is 13 amino acids long. The CDR3 here is CASSLRTGGLLFF. In DNA, the CDR3 is TGTGCCAGCAGTTTGAGGACAGGGGGTTTACTGTTTTTT.

This chain connects TRBV6-1 to TRBJ2-1; D gene unclear. The CDR3 consists of 16 residues. Germline CDR1 is MNHNS and CDR2 is SASEGT. Trimming stripped 4 bases from V and 3 bases from J, with 16 bases between. CDR3 amino acids: CASSVSRPTFYNEQFF. In DNA, the CDR3 is TGTGCCAGCAGTGTTTCCCGCCCTACCTTCTACAATGAGCAGTTCTTC.

The gene calls are TRBV5-1 and TRBJ2-2; no firm D call. V dropped 6 bases and J dropped 0 bases, with 12 bases sitting between them. The CDR3 sequence is 15 residues long. CDR1 SGHRS and CDR2 YFSETQ come from the germline V gene. CDR3 nucleotide sequence: TGCGCCAGCACCGAGCGCACCGCGAACACCGGGGAGCTGTTTTTT. It codes for CASTERTANTGELFF. The whole variable domain, remainder taken from reference TRBV5-1 and TRBJ2-2, is KAGVTQTPRYLIKTRGQQVTLSCSPISGHRSVSWYQQTPGQGLQFLFEYFSETQRNKGNFPGRFSGRQFSNSRSEMNVSTLELGDSALYLCASTERTANTGELFFGEGSRLTVL.

The CDR3 is CASSLKRTSGRMDNEQFF. CDR3 bases: TGTGCCAGCAGCTTGAAACGGACTAGCGGGAGGATGGACAATGAGCAGTTCTTC. The chain carries TRBV5-4 and TRBJ2-1; TRBD2 agrees at 14 bases. The CDR3 length is 18 residues. Unmatched junction bases numbered 8, after V lost 1 base and J lost 5 bases. Germline values: CDR1 SGHNT, CDR2 YYREEE (reference sequence).

The gene calls are TRBV9 and TRBJ2-5; TRBD1 might be the D (6 bases). This CDR3 contains 14 residues. V was cut by 0 bases and J by 5 bases, with 11 bases left in between. Germline-derived CDR1 and CDR2 are SGDLS and YYNGEE. This CDR3 reads CASSVVGASETQYF. CDR3 DNA sequence: TGTGCCAGCAGCGTAGTGGGGGCGAGCGAGACCCAGTACTTC.

This chain joins TRBV4-1 and TRBJ2-1; 7 nucleotides align to TRBD2. Losses at the gene ends were 2 bases for V and 5 bases for J; bases not matched to a gene: 9. This CDR3 region has 16 residues. CDR1 and CDR2 (germline): MGHRA, YSYEKL. CDR3: CASSQTLGLPNNEQFF. The CDR3 DNA follows: TGCGCCAGCAGCCAAACCCTGGGACTACCTAACAATGAGCAGTTCTTC.

The V call is TRBV10-1, the J call TRBJ2-3; no clear D. This CDR3 region has 12 residues. Per germline, CDR1 WNHNN and CDR2 SYGVQD (reference sequence). The germline V and J ends were trimmed by 4 bases and 9 bases, with 11 bases remaining between them. The CDR3 region has the DNA TGCGCCAGCAGTGTCTGGAGTGGGACGCAGTATTTT. Translating it yields CASSVWSGTQYF.

The V gene is TRBV6-5, the J gene TRBJ1-2, with a tentative D call TRBD1 (6 bases). V was clipped by 6 bases and J by 4 bases, with 12 bases between them. CDR1 MNHEY and CDR2 SVGAGI come from the germline V gene. This CDR3 spans 13 amino acids. The CDR3 DNA reads as TGTGCCAGCAGCCTCAGGGGACCCTATGGCTACACCTTC. This codes for CASSLRGPYGYTF.

The chain joins TRBV19 to TRBJ2-1; 7 bases line up with TRBD2. The CDR3 is made up of 14 amino acids. Unmatched junction bases numbered 4, after V lost 3 bases and J lost 5 bases. Germline V gene lookup returns CDR1 LNHDA and CDR2 SQIVND (reference sequence). This CDR3 is CASSIGGVNNEQFF. As DNA, the CDR3 is TGTGCCAGTAGTATTGGGGGGGTAAACAATGAGCAGTTCTTC.

The gene calls are TRBV4-1 and TRBJ2-7; the match to TRBD2 covers 7 bases. The CDR3 spans 14 residues. The J segment lost 2 bases and the V segment lost 1 base, leaving 2 bases of the junction unmatched. CDR1 and CDR2 (germline): MGHRA, YSYEKL. The CDR3 region has the DNA TGCGCCAGCAGCCAAGGGGAGGGTACCTACGAGCAGTACTTC. The encoded protein is CASSQGEGTYEQYF.

The chain combines TRBV5-6 with TRBJ2-2; D may be TRBD2 (5 bases). V dropped 0 bases and J dropped 2 bases, with 11 bases sitting between them. The length of the CDR3 is 16 residues. CDR1 and CDR2 from the germline V gene are SGHDT and YYEEEE. The CDR3 loop reads CASSLEKSGNTGELFF. For the CDR3, the DNA is TGTGCCAGCAGCTTGGAGAAGTCGGGAAACACCGGGGAGCTGTTTTTT.

This chain uses TRBV10-3 with TRBJ2-7; D remains unclear. The CDR3 contains 12 residues. Trimming removed 2 bases from V and 6 bases from J, with 8 bases in between. Germline V lookup: CDR1 ENHRY, CDR2 SYGVKD. The CDR3 sequence is CAISEARSEQYF. The CDR3 DNA reads TGTGCCATCAGTGAGGCCCGGTCCGAGCAGTACTTC.

The J gene is TRBJ1-3, the V gene TRBV6-6, with 9 bases lining up with TRBD1. The germline V gene encodes CDR1 MNHNY and CDR2 SVGAGI (reference sequence). The CDR3 loop spans 15 amino acids. J lost 3 bases, V lost 5 bases, and 5 bases had no gene match. The CDR3 loop is CASSRTGDRGNTIYF. The CDR3 DNA sequence: TGTGCCAGCAGTAGGACAGGGGATCGTGGAAACACCATATATTTT.